This T cell receptor (beta chain) derives from a study of T cell responses to AZD1222 COVID-19 vaccine. General observations from the study: The donor group comprised mostly white British people and more females; the analysis possibly underestimated clonal diversity. Sampling captured repertoires only after the peak T cell response.

Data came from immunoSEQ multiplex PCR; TCRdb stores just in-frame clones and leaves some out. The repertoire holds roughly 80,000 clones, with almost 90% as singletons. Researchers grouped second doses given at about 4 or about 12 weeks into one pool. Of note for this clone: Its antigen is not identified.

Germline V gives CDR1 MNHEY, CDR2 SVGAGI. This CDR3 is built from 14 residues. Trimming at V came to 2 bases and at J to 0 bases, leaving 0 bases not matched to a gene. The V and J genes are TRBV6-5 and TRBJ1-1; 7 positions agree with TRBD1. This sample comprised peripheral blood, obtained 28 days after the second AZD1222 dose. The sequence was collected from an adult who received the AZD1222 COVID-19 vaccine. The DNA of the CDR3 is TGTGCCAGCAGTTACGGGACAGTGAACACTGAAGCTTTCTTT. It encodes CASSYGTVNTEAFF.